This TCR beta chain was sequenced for a study of T cells in Graves' hyperthyroidism and ophthalmopathy (dated by TCRdb to between 2018 and 2020). Broadly, across the study: Peripheral blood was sampled at the time of initial diagnosis, prior to any treatment. A discovery cohort of about a hundred patients, roughly 45 with Graves' ophthalmopathy and 55 to 60 with stable Graves' hyperthyroidism, was used to find distinguishing TCR V-J signatures. Prospective prediction of ophthalmopathy was tested in an independent validation cohort consisting of 18 to 20 hyperthyroidism patients and over 15 patients who later progressed to ophthalmopathy. The approximately 100 discovery patients were divided at random into training and test sets in a 7:3 ratio. Thyroid tissue and blood T-cell repertoires from six Graves' hyperthyroidism patients were also compared in the study. After sampling, hyperthyroidism patients received methimazole starting at 30 mg daily, and ophthalmopathy patients received high-dose intravenous methylprednisolone. The paper reports TCR Vbeta CDR3 sequencing of about 140 peripheral blood samples: under 45 ophthalmopathy, around 80 hyperthyroidism and 17 progressor patients. What the research found in general, with its limitations: In validation, the model predicted progression to ophthalmopathy a median of roughly 6.5 months before onset, with about 70% sensitivity and around 76% specificity. Sample size was not statistically predetermined, and blinding of investigators to group allocation was not performed. In cross-validation, a model built on a 13 V-J signature told ophthalmopathy apart from stable hyperthyroidism with under 90% sensitivity and 81% to 82% specificity, and in testing the same model reached 80%/75%. Most expanded thyroid clonotypes (frequency above 0.001) were also found in blood, which suggests that blood repertoires may mirror thyroid immune responses.

This clonotype was seen many times. The antigen it binds to is not known. Per-base qualities were not stored, and no clone one base away is much larger. Amplification of TCR beta CDR3 regions was carried out from RNA transcripts. The TCR CDR3 was subjected to a first round of RT-PCR using the HTBI primer set and the Qiagen OneStep RT-PCR kit. Libraries were constructed in a second round of multiplex PCR, after which size selection and purification were carried out. Sequencing of the libraries was done on an Illumina HiSeq2000 using paired-end 100 bp reads. Per the authors' processing: SOAPnuke was used to process the raw data, removing reads that contained adapters or uncalled bases, had a mean Phred below 15, or lacked an exact match to the constant primer or identifier. High-quality paired reads were merged using COPE v1.2.5, and each unique nucleotide sequence was defined as a clonotype. MiTCR v1.1 was used to align clonotypes to the IMGT TRBV, TRBD and TRBJ reference segments. The analysis included only V-J combinations with a frequency above 0.0001, which together covered approximately 99% of the repertoires. A TCS score was defined as the ratio of F50 (clonal expansion) to E x V (chaos), with BLOSUM62-based TCRdist applied between CDR3 peptides within each V-J. Welch's t-statistics and random forest reduced 500 to 550 V-J features to 13, which were used in a naive Bayes classifier (R e1071). TCRdb passed the public sequencing reads through fastp at Q25 and MiXCR, retaining productive beta sequences. Each entry is one CDR3 protein sequence, shown with its most common DNA and genes. The V and J calls, along with clone size, are taken from TCRdb and not from the paper's own processing. The sample table contains more than 350,000 distinct CDR3 sequences; only one count was recorded for approximately 16% of them. Jointly, the top ten make up about 20% of the sample.

Ophthalmopathy patients had moderately to severely active disease, with a Clinical Activity Score of 3 or more, a NOSPECS grade of 4 or more, and a disease duration of less than 3 months. The study excluded patients with uncontrolled infections, other autoimmune diseases, pregnancy or lactation. Diagnoses were established on the basis of clinical symptoms, serum thyroxine and TRAb, thyroid ultrasound, and orbital computed tomography. PBMCs were separated from under 12 ml of fresh peripheral blood using Ficoll-Paque density gradient centrifugation. Total RNA was extracted with Trizol reagent, and quality was checked on an Agilent 2100 Bioanalyzer. Sequencing input: blood. This sequence originates from an older woman with Graves' ophthalmopathy.

The CDR3 region reads CSVEVGAAETQYF. The DNA sequence follows: TGCAGCGTTGAAGTAGGGGCCGCCGAGACCCAGTACTTC. Recombination linked TRBV29-1 to TRBJ2-5; TRBD1 is a possible D gene, resting on 5 matching bases. Looking up the germline V gene yields CDR1 SQVTM and CDR2 ANQGSEA. Between the V and J ends, shortened by 1 base and 5 bases respectively, the junction contains 11 bases. The CDR3 holds 13 amino acids from the cysteine to the phenylalanine. The entry retains the CDR3 DNA only, 39 bases that are in frame from base 1.